This T cell receptor (beta chain) was observed in a study of PD-1 blockade in mismatch repair-deficient tumors. Study observations and caveats: Tumor-resident clones, often absent from pretreatment blood, expanded after pembrolizumab and then contracted.

The data were produced by immunoSEQ multiplex PCR, yet TCRdb's version contains in-frame clones alone and is incomplete. The sample has around 33,000 clones, around 80% seen once. Trimming removed 5 bases at V and 3 bases at J, with 14 bases between. Germline assignment: CDR1 MNHEY and CDR2 SVGAGI. This CDR3 has 15 amino acids. This clone appeared a single time. Its antigen is unidentified. Every patient had mismatch repair deficiency by PCR or immunohistochemistry. The V and J genes are TRBV6-5 and TRBJ2-1; TRBD2 is a possible D gene (5 bases). This specimen was PBMCs, taken roughly 6 weeks after starting pembrolizumab. This TCR was sampled from an adult with mismatch repair-deficient cancer. CDR3 amino acids: CASSLVEAGYNEQFF. For the CDR3, the DNA is TGTGCCAGCAGTCTAGTGGAGGCCGGCTACAATGAGCAGTTCTTC.